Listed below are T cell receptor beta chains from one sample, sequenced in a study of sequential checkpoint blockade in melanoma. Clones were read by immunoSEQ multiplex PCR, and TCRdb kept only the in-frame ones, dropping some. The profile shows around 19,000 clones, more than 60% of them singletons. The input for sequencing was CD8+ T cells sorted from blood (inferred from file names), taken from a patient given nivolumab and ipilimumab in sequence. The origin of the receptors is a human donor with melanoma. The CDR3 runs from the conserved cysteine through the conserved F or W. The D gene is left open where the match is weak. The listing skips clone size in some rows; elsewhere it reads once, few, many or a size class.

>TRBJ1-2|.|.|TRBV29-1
TGCAGCGTTGAAGGTATCCGGGACACCTCTAACTATGGCTACACCTTC
CSVEGIRDTSNYGYTF
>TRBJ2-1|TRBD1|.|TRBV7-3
TGTGCCAGCAGCTATCAGGGGGCCCTACCCCGTTCCTACAATGAGCAGTTCTTC
CASSYQGALPRSYNEQFF
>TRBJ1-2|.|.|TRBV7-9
TGCGCCAGCAGCCCGACCCTAGACAGTTACTATGGCTACACCTTC
CASSPTLDSYYGYTF
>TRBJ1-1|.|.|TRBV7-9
TGTGCCAGCATAATCCTAGGAGAGAACACTGAAGCTTTCTTT
CASIILGENTEAFF
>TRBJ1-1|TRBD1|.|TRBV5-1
TGCGCCAGCAGCCTATGGGACAGGGGGTACACTGAAGCTTTCTTT
CASSLWDRGYTEAFF
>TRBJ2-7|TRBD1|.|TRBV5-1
TGCGCCAGCAGGCCCGGGACAGGGGGATACGAGCAGTACTTC
CASRPGTGGYEQYF
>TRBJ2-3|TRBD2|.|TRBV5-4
TGTGCCAGCAGTCGTCTCGGCGGGGGGGCCCCTGATACGCAGTATTTT
CASSRLGGGAPDTQYF
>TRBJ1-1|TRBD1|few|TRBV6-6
TGTGCCAGCAGTTACTCCGGGACAGGGCTAAACACTGAAGCTTTCTTT
CASSYSGTGLNTEAFF
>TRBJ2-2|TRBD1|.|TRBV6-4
TGTGCCAGCAGTGGGGGACAGGGAGGTACCGGGGAGCTGTTTTTT
CASSGGQGGTGELFF
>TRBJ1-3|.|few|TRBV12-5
TGTGCTAGTGGTTTGGGCAGGGCTGGAAACACCATATATTTT
CASGLGRAGNTIYF
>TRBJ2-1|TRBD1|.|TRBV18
TGTGCCAGCTCCTCCGGGACAGGGGCGGGCAATGAGCAGTTCTTC
CASSSGTGAGNEQFF
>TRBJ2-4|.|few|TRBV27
TGTGCCACCCGGGACACGTTAGCCAAAAACATTCAGTACTTC
CATRDTLAKNIQYF
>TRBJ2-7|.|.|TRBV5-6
TGTGCCAGCAGCTCCGGGACACCTTACGAGCAGTACTTC
CASSSGTPYEQYF
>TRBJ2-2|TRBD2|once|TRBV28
TGTGCCAGCAGTTTACCGGGACTAGCGAACACCGGGGAGCTGTTTTTT
CASSLPGLANTGELFF
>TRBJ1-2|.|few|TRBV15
TGTGCCACCAGCACCCCAACGTCGGGGATTAGCTATGGCTACACCTTC
CATSTPTSGISYGYTF
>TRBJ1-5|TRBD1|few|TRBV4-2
TGTGCCAGCAGCCAAGATACAGGGGACGGGCAGCCCCAGCATTTT
CASSQDTGDGQPQHF
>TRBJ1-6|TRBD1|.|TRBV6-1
TGTGCCAGCAGTGAAGAGTCGGGACAGGGATATTCACCCCTCCACTTT
CASSEESGQGYSPLHF
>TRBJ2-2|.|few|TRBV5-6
TGTGCCAGCAGCTTGAGGATCGAGGGATCCGGGGAGCTGTTTTTT
CASSLRIEGSGELFF
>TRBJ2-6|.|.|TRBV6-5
TGTGCGTCGGGGTTCGGGGCCAACGTCCTGACTTTC
CASGFGANVLTF
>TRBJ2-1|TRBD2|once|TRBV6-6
TGTGCCAGCAGTACTAGCGGGGGTTGGAATGAGCAGTTCTTC
CASSTSGGWNEQFF
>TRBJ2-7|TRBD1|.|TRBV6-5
TGTGCCAGCAGTTTAGGGACAGGCGGCTTCTACGAGCAGTACTTC
CASSLGTGGFYEQYF
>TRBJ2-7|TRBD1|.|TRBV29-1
TGCAGCGCAGTCGCACAGGGGGCGGCGAGCATCTCCTACGAGCAGTACTTC
CSAVAQGAASISYEQYF
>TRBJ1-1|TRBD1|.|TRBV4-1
TGCGCCAGCAGTCCTGGGACAGGGAGAGCTTTCTTT
CASSPGTGRAFF
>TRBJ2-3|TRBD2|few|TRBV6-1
TGTGCCAGCAGTGACGGACTAGCGGGGCCAGATACGCAGTATTTT
CASSDGLAGPDTQYF
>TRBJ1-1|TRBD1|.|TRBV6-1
TGTGCCAGTACCGGGACAGGTTTCACTGAAGCTTTCTTT
CASTGTGFTEAFF
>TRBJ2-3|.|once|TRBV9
TGTGCCAGCCAGGGGGCGGGGGCTAAGAGAGATACGCAGTATTTT
CASQGAGAKRDTQYF
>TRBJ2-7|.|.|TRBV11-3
TGTGCCAGCAGCTTAGGAGTAGGGAGCGAGCAGTACTTC
CASSLGVGSEQYF
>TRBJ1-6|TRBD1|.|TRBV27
TGTGCCAGTCGACTTAGACAGGGCGGCCCACCCCTCCACTTT
CASRLRQGGPPLHF